Following are 29 T cell receptor beta chains from one sample sequenced in a study of blood T cells in healthy people across ages. Through a sample-barcoded 5' primer and a J-beta primer mix, a second PCR was run for about 6 to 11 cycles. TCRdb re-called the 5' RACE reads with MiXCR, one entry per CDR3 protein. The repertoire holds some 790,000 distinct CDR3 sequences, with roughly 26% as singletons. The sequenced sample was blood. The receptor source for this set is a woman of 80 years or more in good health.

This clonotype showed up just a few times. The CDR3 bases are TGTGCCAGCAGTTTTCAGGGGACGGGAAACACCATATATTTT. It encodes CASSFQGTGNTIYF. J is TRBJ1-3 and V is TRBV12-3 or TRBV12-4, with TRBD1 as a possible D gene (6 bases). The V and J ends lost 3 bases and 4 bases respectively, with 10 bases between them. The length of the CDR3 is 14 residues.

Notes on this clonotype: This may arise from a read error, as a much more abundant clone is one base away. J is TRBJ1-5 and V is TRBV7-2; the D gene is possibly TRBD1 (5 bases). The CDR3 is 15 residues long. Per germline, CDR1 SGHTA and CDR2 FQGNSA. CDR3 residues: CASSLAGPMGQPRHF. The CDR3 DNA reads as TGTGCCAGCAGCTTAGCCGGACCGATGGGGCAGCCCCGGCATTTT.

This chain links TRBV12-3 or TRBV12-4 with TRBJ2-3; D remains unclear. V lost 4 bases, J lost 11 bases, and 16 bases lay in between. CDR3 length: 13 residues. For the CDR3, the DNA is TGTGCCAGCAGTTGGCCGGGCACAGATGTGCAGTATTTT. Its translation is CASSWPGTDVQYF.

This clonotype showed up many times. The V call is TRBV4-3, the J call TRBJ2-4, with 9 bases lining up with TRBD2. The V gene end was trimmed by 2 bases and the J gene end by 6 bases; junction bases not matched to a gene: 8. Germline V gene sequence: CDR1 LGHNA, CDR2 YSLEER. The CDR3 is made up of 16 amino acids. CDR3 sequence reads: CASSQSLRGGLNIQYF. CDR3 coding DNA: TGCGCCAGCAGCCAATCGTTGCGGGGGGGCCTAAACATTCAGTACTTC.

The V and J genes are TRBV7-9 and TRBJ1-1; TRBD1 might be the D (5 bases). The CDR3 length is 12 residues. Trimming removed 5 bases from V and 7 bases from J, with 11 bases in between. Germline assignment: CDR1 SEHNR and CDR2 FQNEAQ (reference sequence). The CDR3 here is CASSPRDLEAFF. In DNA form, the CDR3 reads TGTGCCAGCAGCCCGCGGGACCTTGAAGCTTTCTTT. The full variable domain, completed using reference TRBV7-9 and TRBJ1-1, is DTGVSQNPRHKITKRGQNVTFRCDPISEHNRLYWYRQTLGQGPEFLTYFQNEAQLEKSRLLSDRFSAERPKGSFSTLEIQRTEQGDSAMYLCASSPRDLEAFFGQGTRLTVV.

This clonotype was picked up a small number of times. The chain joins TRBV7-6 to TRBJ2-1; D unclear. V was clipped by 4 bases and J by 0 bases, with 10 bases between them. The V gene's germline CDR1 is SGHVS and CDR2 FNYEAQ. The CDR3 runs to 15 residues. CDR3 sequence: CASSSLDGSYNEQFF. Written as DNA, the CDR3 is TGTGCCAGCAGCTCCTTAGATGGCTCCTACAATGAGCAGTTCTTC.

The table lists this clonotype with a few counts. Since a much larger clone is just one base distant, this may be a read error. The chain joins TRBV12-3 or TRBV12-4 to TRBJ2-3; 7 bases match TRBD1. This CDR3 contains 15 residues. The CDR3 sequence is CAGSPRGLRADTQYF. The CDR3 bases are TGTGCCGGCAGTCCTAGGGGGCTACGGGCAGATACGCAGTATTTT.

The genes are TRBV3-1 and TRBJ1-2; 7 bases match TRBD1. The trim removed 0 bases at V and 4 bases at J, leaving 5 bases unmatched. The CDR3 is 15 amino acids. The V gene's germline CDR1 is LGHDT and CDR2 YNNKEL (reference sequence). Here the CDR3 DNA reads TGTGCCAGCAGCCAAGACAGACAGGGAATCTATGGCTACACCTTC. It yields the protein CASSQDRQGIYGYTF.

This clonotype was observed a few times. The chain is built from TRBV7-2 and TRBJ2-1; no clear D gene. Trimming took 6 bases from V and 7 from J, leaving 13 bases between them. This CDR3 is 13 amino acids long. Germline CDR1 SGHTA, CDR2 FQGNSA. CDR3 nucleotides: TGTGCCAGCAGACCCAGCCTAGGGAATGAGCAGTTCTTC. This codes for CASRPSLGNEQFF. The variable domain in full, completed from reference TRBV7-2 and TRBJ2-1, reads GAGVSQSPSNKVTEKGKDVELRCDPISGHTALYWYRQSLGQGLEFLIYFQGNSAPDKSGLPSDRFSAERTGGSVSTLTIQRTQQEDSAVYLCASRPSLGNEQFFGPGTRLTVL.

Here the CDR3 reads CATSTVSIETQYF. For the CDR3, the DNA is TGTGCCACCAGTACCGTTAGTATCGAGACCCAGTACTTC. The chain recombines TRBV24-1 with TRBJ2-5, with no clear D. V was trimmed by 6 bases and J by 5 bases, leaving 12 bases between them. The CDR3 is made up of 13 amino acids. CDR1 is KGHDR, CDR2 SFDVKD, per germline.

CDR3 bases: TGTGCCAGCAGTTTAACCGGGACAGGGTTCAGCTACACCTTC. Its protein product is CASSLTGTGFSYTF. This chain links TRBV27 with TRBJ1-2, with TRBD1 matching over 9 bases. The CDR3 sequence is 14 residues long. The V gene's germline CDR1 is MNHEY and CDR2 SMNVEV (reference sequence). Trimming took 2 bases from V and 9 from J; bases not matched to a gene: 7.

This clonotype was observed a handful of times. A much larger clone differs by one base, so this may be a read error. The chain recombines TRBV5-5 with TRBJ2-7; D unresolved. CDR1 is SGHKS, CDR2 YYEKEE, per germline (reference sequence). CDR3 size: 16 residues. CDR3 sequence: CASSPGGTASSYGQYF. In DNA, the CDR3 is TGTGCCAGCAGCCCGGGTGGAACAGCGAGCTCCTACGGGCAGTACTTC.

This clonotype was seen many times. The chain carries TRBV3-1 and TRBJ2-7, with no clear D. Germline values: CDR1 LGHDT, CDR2 YNNKEL (reference sequence). The CDR3 spans 13 residues. The V end was cut by 0 bases, the J end by 4 bases, with 7 bases between. CDR3 coding DNA: TGTGCCAGCAGCCAAGAGGGCAGTTACGAGCAGTACTTC. Protein: CASSQEGSYEQYF.

This clonotype was seen at least ten times. This chain uses TRBV9 with TRBJ2-5; D perhaps matches TRBD1 (5 bases). V was pared by 0 bases and J by 2 bases, with 11 bases between. Germline V lookup: CDR1 SGDLS, CDR2 YYNGEE. This CDR3 contains 15 residues. The CDR3 loop reads CASSVAVGAQETQYF. CDR3 DNA: TGTGCCAGCAGCGTAGCTGTAGGGGCACAAGAGACCCAGTACTTC.

This clonotype was seen only a few times. The V gene is TRBV7-2, the J gene TRBJ2-2; 12 bases fit TRBD2. The ends lost 5 bases at V and 0 bases at J; junction bases unmatched: 13. The CDR3 length is 20 residues. From germline, CDR1 is SGHTA and CDR2 FQGNSA. This chain's CDR3 is CASSPTRLAGGRSNTGELFF. The CDR3 DNA reads TGTGCCAGCAGCCCCACCCGGCTAGCGGGGGGGCGATCGAACACCGGGGAGCTGTTTTTT.

The chain carries TRBV20-1 and TRBJ2-6; tentatively, D is TRBD2 (6 bases). The germline V and J ends were trimmed by 0 bases and 0 bases, with 12 bases remaining between them. Looked up from germline, CDR1 is DFQATT and CDR2 is SNEGSKA (reference sequence). The CDR3 totals 17 residues. CDR3 DNA: TGCAGTGCTAGAGATGGGGGGTTCAGCTCTGGGGCCAACGTCCTGACTTTC. Its protein is CSARDGGFSSGANVLTF.

Concerning this clonotype: Given the absence of the conserved phenylalanine or tryptophan at the CDR3 end, a read error is likely. The chain couples TRBV28 to TRBJ2-4, with D uncertain. CDR3 length: 13 residues. V lost 4 bases and J 2 bases, leaving 6 bases between the germline ends. The germline V gene has CDR1 MDHEN and CDR2 SYDVKM. Here the CDR3 reads CASSSGPKNIQYS. The CDR3 DNA is TGTGCCAGCAGTTCCGGACCCAAAAACATTCAGTACAGC.

The chain links TRBV7-2 to TRBJ2-4; weak D call: TRBD2 (6 bases). The CDR3 runs 15 residues. V lost 4 bases to trimming and J lost 3 bases, with 13 bases between them. The germline V gene encodes CDR1 SGHTA and CDR2 FQGNSA. CDR3 in amino acids: CASSYGGVGKNIQYF. DNA for the CDR3: TGTGCCAGCAGCTATGGAGGGGTGGGCAAAAACATTCAGTACTTC.

The rearrangement uses TRBV5-1 and TRBJ1-5; no firm D call. The CDR3 spans 14 residues. V was pared by 2 bases and J by 5 bases, with 11 bases between. Per germline, CDR1 SGHRS and CDR2 YFSETQ. CDR3 bases: TGCGCCAGCAGCTTAGATTCCGTGGATCAGCCCCAGCATTTT. It translates to CASSLDSVDQPQHF. Full variable domain (rest looked up from reference TRBV5-1 and TRBJ1-5): KAGVTQTPRYLIKTRGQQVTLSCSPISGHRSVSWYQQTPGQGLQFLFEYFSETQRNKGNFPGRFSGRQFSNSRSEMNVSTLELGDSALYLCASSLDSVDQPQHFGDGTRLSIL.

This clonotype has a handful of counts. This chain joins TRBV6-4 and TRBJ2-7; 10 nucleotides line up with TRBD2. CDR1 is MRHNA and CDR2 is SNTAGT in the germline V gene. Trimming at V came to 2 bases and at J to 7 bases, leaving 11 bases not matched to a gene. The CDR3 runs 16 residues. The CDR3 spells CASSDNSGGTLNEQYF. The CDR3 nucleotides are TGTGCCAGCAGTGACAATAGCGGGGGGACACTCAATGAGCAGTACTTC.

This clonotype was detected a few times. This sequence joins TRBV7-9 and TRBJ1-2, with D possibly being TRBD1 (6 bases). The CDR3 covers 13 residues. The germline V gene encodes CDR1 SEHNR and CDR2 FQNEAQ (reference sequence). The V gene lost 1 base and the J gene lost 6 bases, with 9 bases spanning the gap. CDR3 DNA: TGTGCCAGCAGCTTAGGACAGGTAGATGGCTACACCTTC. Translated: CASSLGQVDGYTF.

This clonotype appeared many times. V gene TRBV20-1 combines with J gene TRBJ2-5; no clear D. Germline values: CDR1 DFQATT, CDR2 SNEGSKA (reference sequence). This CDR3 has 14 amino acids. V lost 5 bases to trimming and J lost 2 bases, with 15 bases between them. CDR3 nucleotides: TGCAGTGCTCCCTTGCCGGCACCTCAAGAGACCCAGTACTTC. Encoded protein: CSAPLPAPQETQYF.

This sequence joins TRBV28 and TRBJ2-7; the match to TRBD1 covers 9 bases. This CDR3 region has 15 residues. CDR1 and CDR2 (germline): MDHEN, SYDVKM. V lost 5 bases, J lost 3 bases, and 8 bases stayed unmatched. The CDR3 protein is CASSVRDRVIYEQYF. In DNA, the CDR3 is TGTGCCAGCAGTGTCCGGGACAGGGTTATCTACGAGCAGTACTTC.

This clonotype was observed a handful of times. The rearrangement links TRBV28 to TRBJ2-1, with unresolved D. Germline V gene sequence: CDR1 MDHEN, CDR2 SYDVKM. The V and J ends lost 3 bases and 15 bases respectively, with 12 bases between them. The CDR3 spans 11 residues. As DNA, the CDR3 is TGTGCCAGCAGTTTGTTCGGGCAAGGGTTCTTC. As protein: CASSLFGQGFF.

This clonotype was seen a handful of times. The chain uses TRBV6-1 and TRBJ2-5; D is undetermined. CDR1 and CDR2 from the germline V gene are MNHNS and SASEGT. This CDR3 is 13 amino acids long. V gave up 1 base and J gave up 3 bases, with 6 bases separating them. The CDR3 DNA reads TGTGCCAGCAGTGAAGGGACCGAAGAGACCCAGTACTTC. It encodes CASSEGTEETQYF.

This clonotype was seen repeatedly, ten times or more. The chain links TRBV5-1 to TRBJ2-7; D is possibly TRBD2 (5 bases). Germline loops: CDR1 SGHRS, CDR2 YFSETQ. This CDR3 has 14 residues. V lost 3 bases to trimming and J lost 7 bases, with 17 bases between them. As DNA, the CDR3 is TGCGCCAGCAGCTCCACGGGGTCCTCCTTGGAGCAGTACTTC. It encodes CASSSTGSSLEQYF. Full variable domain (outside the CDR3, taken from reference TRBV5-1 and TRBJ2-7): KAGVTQTPRYLIKTRGQQVTLSCSPISGHRSVSWYQQTPGQGLQFLFEYFSETQRNKGNFPGRFSGRQFSNSRSEMNVSTLELGDSALYLCASSSTGSSLEQYFGPGTRLTVT.

With respect to this clonotype: A junction boundary mismatches the germline segment, possibly from a read error. V gene TRBV6-5 combines with J gene TRBJ1-5; 8 positions agree with TRBD1. The length of the CDR3 is 15 residues. In germline, CDR1 is MNHEY, CDR2 SVGAGI. The CDR3 DNA sequence: TGTGCCCGCAGTTACTCCCGGACAGGGACCCAGCCCCAGCATTTT. Amino acids: CARSYSRTGTQPQHF.

This chain joins TRBV6-1 and TRBJ1-6, with unresolved D. CDR3 length equals 13 residues. V gave up 0 bases and J gave up 9 bases, with 6 bases separating them. From germline, CDR1 is MNHNS and CDR2 SASEGT. The CDR3 protein is CASSEAGFSPLHF. The CDR3 DNA follows: TGTGCCAGCAGTGAAGCGGGGTTTTCACCCCTCCACTTT.

This clonotype occurred once. An end of the junction differs from the germline gene, which may be a read error. The chain uses TRBV5-1 and TRBJ2-1; TRBD2 matches 7 bases. Germline values: CDR1 SGHRS, CDR2 YFSETQ. The CDR3 runs to 15 residues. The CDR3 DNA follows: TGCGCCAACAGCCCCGGGACTACCGCTGGCAATGAGCAGTTCTTC. This gives the protein CANSPGTTAGNEQFF.